These 10 T cell receptor beta chains were sequenced from one sample in a study of blood T cell repertoires in COVID-19. TCRdb keeps only in-frame clones here, not all; method: immunoSEQ multiplex PCR. The sample records about 99,000 clones, around 87% being singletons. Material: peripheral blood. The receptors were sampled from a man aged 45 to 65 with acute or convalescent COVID-19.

This clone was observed a handful of times. The chain uses TRBV5-1 and TRBJ2-1, with 13 bases that match TRBD2. The CDR3 sequence is 14 residues long. V shed 2 bases, J shed 10 bases, and the junction held 3 bases outside the gene matches. Looked up from germline, CDR1 is SGHRS and CDR2 is YFSETQ. The CDR3: CASSFTSGRGEQFF. The CDR3 nucleotides are TGCGCCAGCAGCTTCACTAGCGGGAGGGGGGAGCAGTTCTTC.

CDR3 coding DNA: TGCGCCAGCAGCTCCATAGCGGGAGGGAGAGATACGCAGTATTTT. The encoded protein is CASSSIAGGRDTQYF. This chain links TRBV5-1 with TRBJ2-3, with 11 bases identical to TRBD2. The ends lost 3 bases at V and 5 bases at J; junction bases unmatched: 5. The CDR3 runs to 15 residues. Germline assignment: CDR1 SGHRS and CDR2 YFSETQ.

This chain uses TRBV3-1 (or the pseudogene TRBV3-2) with TRBJ2-7; D is undetermined. Between the trimmed V and J ends, which lost 1 base and 6 bases, there was a span of 13 bases. This CDR3 comprises 14 residues. The germline gives CDR1 LGHDT, CDR2 YNNKEL (reference sequence). CDR3 residues: CASSQVAHGGEQYF. In DNA form, the CDR3 reads TGTGCCAGCAGCCAAGTTGCCCACGGTGGCGAGCAGTACTTC.

The chain uses TRBV28 and TRBJ2-1; a possible D gene is TRBD2 (5 bases). V gave up 3 bases and J gave up 3 bases, with 9 bases separating them. The V gene's germline CDR1 is MDHEN and CDR2 SYDVKM. The CDR3 runs to 14 residues. Here the CDR3 DNA reads TGTGCCAGCAGTTTCAACCGGGGCTACAATGAGCAGTTCTTC. This codes for CASSFNRGYNEQFF.

The chain carries TRBV5-1 and TRBJ2-2; the match to TRBD2 covers 8 bases. Germline CDR1 reads SGHRS; CDR2 reads YFSETQ. V was pared by 5 bases and J by 4 bases, with 4 bases of the junction left unmatched. CDR3 length equals 14 residues. CDR3 coding DNA: TGCGCCAGCAGTGGGCTAGCGGGCACCGGGGAGCTGTTTTTT. Protein: CASSGLAGTGELFF.

The chain combines TRBV6-1 with TRBJ2-2, with 7 bases fitting TRBD2. Germline CDR1 and CDR2: MNHNS and SASEGT. The CDR3 sequence is 17 residues long. V dropped 0 bases and J dropped 4; count of bases not matched to a gene: 8. The CDR3 coding sequence is TGTGCCAGCAGTGAAGCGCTGGGGGGGACGATCACCGGGGAGCTGTTTTTT. Translated, it gives CASSEALGGTITGELFF.

The chain combines TRBV24-1 with TRBJ1-1, with D unresolved. Germline CDR1 and CDR2: KGHDR and SFDVKD. This CDR3 spans 12 amino acids. Trimming pared 9 bases from V and 7 bases from J, leaving 14 bases between. The CDR3 nucleotides read TGTGCCACCTCGTCTCCGAACTATGAAGCTTTCTTT. Its translation: CATSSPNYEAFF.

The chain combines TRBV13 with TRBJ2-7; possible D gene TRBD1, 7 bases. CDR1 and CDR2 from the germline V gene are PRHDT and FYEKMQ (reference sequence). The CDR3 has 17 amino acids. V was trimmed by 4 bases and J by 1 base, leaving 20 bases between them. CDR3 nucleotides: TGTGCCAGCAGCTCGACTGCTCTACAGGGGAGGTCCTACGAGCAGTACTTC. Amino acids: CASSSTALQGRSYEQYF. Full variable domain (missing parts from reference TRBV13 and TRBJ2-7): AAGVIQSPRHLIKEKRETATLKCYPIPRHDTVYWYQQGPGQDPQFLISFYEKMQSDKGSIPDRFSAQQFSDYHSELNMSSLELGDSALYFCASSSTALQGRSYEQYFGPGTRLTVT.

This clone was detected a few times. This chain joins TRBV5-1 and TRBJ1-4; 9 bases map to TRBD1. V was pared by 1 base and J by 2 bases, with 0 bases of the junction left unmatched. Per germline, CDR1 SGHRS and CDR2 YFSETQ. This CDR3 is 15 amino acids long. The chain's CDR3 is CASSLTGGTNEKLFF. The CDR3, as DNA: TGCGCCAGCAGCTTGACAGGGGGCACTAATGAAAAACTGTTTTTT.

V usage is TRBV5-1 and J usage is TRBJ2-1; 12 bases are shared with TRBD2. The V and J ends lost 3 bases and 10 bases, in that order; junction bases with no gene match: 11. Germline V gives CDR1 SGHRS, CDR2 YFSETQ. The CDR3 loop spans 16 amino acids. The CDR3, as DNA: TGCGCCAGCAGCTCCCTAGCGGGAGGGCCCGCAGGAGAGCAGTTCTTC. It translates to CASSSLAGGPAGEQFF.